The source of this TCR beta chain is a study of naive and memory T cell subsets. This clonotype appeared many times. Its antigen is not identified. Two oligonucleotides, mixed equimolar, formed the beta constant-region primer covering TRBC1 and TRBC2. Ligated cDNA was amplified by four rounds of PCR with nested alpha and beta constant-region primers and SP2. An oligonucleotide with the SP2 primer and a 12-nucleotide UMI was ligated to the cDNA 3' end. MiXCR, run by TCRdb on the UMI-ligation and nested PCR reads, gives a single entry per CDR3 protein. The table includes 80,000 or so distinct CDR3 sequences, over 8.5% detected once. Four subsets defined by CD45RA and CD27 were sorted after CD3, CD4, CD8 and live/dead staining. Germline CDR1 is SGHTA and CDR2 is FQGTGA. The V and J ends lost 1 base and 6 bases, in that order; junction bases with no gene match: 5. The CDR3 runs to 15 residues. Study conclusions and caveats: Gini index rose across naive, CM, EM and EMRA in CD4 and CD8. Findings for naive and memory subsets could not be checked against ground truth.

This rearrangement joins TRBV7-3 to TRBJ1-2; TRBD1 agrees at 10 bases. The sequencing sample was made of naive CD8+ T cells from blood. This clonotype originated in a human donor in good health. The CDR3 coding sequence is TGTGCCAGCAGCTTAAGTGGAGGGACAGGGGATGGCTACACCTTC. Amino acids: CASSLSGGTGDGYTF.